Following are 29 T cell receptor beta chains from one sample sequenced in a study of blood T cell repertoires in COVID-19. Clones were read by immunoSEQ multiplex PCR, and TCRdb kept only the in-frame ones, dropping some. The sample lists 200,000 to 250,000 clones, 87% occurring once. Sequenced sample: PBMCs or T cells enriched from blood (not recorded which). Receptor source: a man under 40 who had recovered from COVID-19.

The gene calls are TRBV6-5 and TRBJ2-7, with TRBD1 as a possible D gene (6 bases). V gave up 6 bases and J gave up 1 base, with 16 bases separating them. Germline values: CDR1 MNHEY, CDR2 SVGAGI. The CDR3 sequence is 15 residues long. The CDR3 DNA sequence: TGTGCCAGCAGAGGGGGACACGGAGCATCCTACGAGCAGTACTTC. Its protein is CASRGGHGASYEQYF.

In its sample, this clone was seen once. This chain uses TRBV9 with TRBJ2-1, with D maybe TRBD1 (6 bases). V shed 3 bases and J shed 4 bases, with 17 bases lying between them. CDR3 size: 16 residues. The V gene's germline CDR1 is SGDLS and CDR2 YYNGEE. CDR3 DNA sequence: TGTGCCAGCAGCGAGGCTCCAGGGGAGAGGTACAATGAGCAGTTCTTC. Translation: CASSEAPGERYNEQFF.

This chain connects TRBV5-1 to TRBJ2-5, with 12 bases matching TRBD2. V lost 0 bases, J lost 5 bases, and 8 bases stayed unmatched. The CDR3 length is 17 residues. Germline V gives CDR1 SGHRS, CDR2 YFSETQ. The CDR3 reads CASSLGPSGGARETQYF. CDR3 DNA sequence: TGCGCCAGCAGCTTGGGGCCTAGCGGGGGGGCCAGGGAGACCCAGTACTTC. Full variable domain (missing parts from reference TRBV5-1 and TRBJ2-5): KAGVTQTPRYLIKTRGQQVTLSCSPISGHRSVSWYQQTPGQGLQFLFEYFSETQRNKGNFPGRFSGRQFSNSRSEMNVSTLELGDSALYLCASSLGPSGGARETQYFGPGTRLLVL.

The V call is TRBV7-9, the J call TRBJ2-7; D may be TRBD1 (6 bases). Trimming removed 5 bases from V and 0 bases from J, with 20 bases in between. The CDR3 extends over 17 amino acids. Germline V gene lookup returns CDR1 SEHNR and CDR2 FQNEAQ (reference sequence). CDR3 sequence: CASSLRPQGFNSYEQYF. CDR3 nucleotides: TGTGCCAGCAGCCTCCGACCACAGGGCTTTAACTCCTACGAGCAGTACTTC.

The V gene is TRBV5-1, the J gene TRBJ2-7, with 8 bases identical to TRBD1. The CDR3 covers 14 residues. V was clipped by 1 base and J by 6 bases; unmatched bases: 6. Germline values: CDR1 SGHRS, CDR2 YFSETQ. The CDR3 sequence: CASSLWTGQGEQYF. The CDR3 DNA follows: TGCGCCAGCAGCTTGTGGACAGGGCAGGGCGAGCAGTACTTC.

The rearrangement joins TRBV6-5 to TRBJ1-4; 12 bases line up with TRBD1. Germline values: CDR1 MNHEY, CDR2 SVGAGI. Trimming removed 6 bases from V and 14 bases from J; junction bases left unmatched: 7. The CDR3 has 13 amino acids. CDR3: CASREGTGGRLFF. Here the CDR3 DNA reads TGTGCCAGCAGGGAGGGGACAGGGGGCCGTCTGTTTTTT.

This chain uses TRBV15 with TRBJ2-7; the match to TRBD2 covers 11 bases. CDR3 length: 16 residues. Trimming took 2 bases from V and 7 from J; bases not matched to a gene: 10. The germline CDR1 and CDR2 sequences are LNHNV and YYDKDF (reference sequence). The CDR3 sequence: CATSRSLAGGMGEQYF. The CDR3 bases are TGTGCCACCAGCAGAAGTCTAGCGGGAGGAATGGGGGAGCAGTACTTC. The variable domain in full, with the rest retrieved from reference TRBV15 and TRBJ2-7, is DAMVIQNPRYQVTQFGKPVTLSCSQTLNHNVMYWYQQKSSQAPKLLFHYYDKDFNNEADTPDNFQSRRPNTSFCFLDIRSPGLGDTAMYLCATSRSLAGGMGEQYFGPGTRLTVT.

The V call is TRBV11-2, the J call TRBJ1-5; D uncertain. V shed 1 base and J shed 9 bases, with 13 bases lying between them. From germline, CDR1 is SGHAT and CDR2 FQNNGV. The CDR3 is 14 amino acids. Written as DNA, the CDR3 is TGTGCCAGCAGCTTAGGCGGGGATACAACGCCCCAGCATTTT. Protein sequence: CASSLGGDTTPQHF.

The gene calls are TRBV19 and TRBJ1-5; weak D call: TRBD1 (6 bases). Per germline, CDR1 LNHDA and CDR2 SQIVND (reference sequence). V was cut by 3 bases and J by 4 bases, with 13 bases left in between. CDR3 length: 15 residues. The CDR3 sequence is CASSIDRGTNQPQHF. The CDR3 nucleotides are TGTGCCAGTAGTATCGATAGGGGGACGAATCAGCCCCAGCATTTT. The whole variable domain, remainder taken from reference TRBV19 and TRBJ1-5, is DGGITQSPKYLFRKEGQNVTLSCEQNLNHDAMYWYRQDPGQGLRLIYYSQIVNDFQKGDIAEGYSVSREKKESFPLTVTSAQKNPTAFYLCASSIDRGTNQPQHFGDGTRLSIL.

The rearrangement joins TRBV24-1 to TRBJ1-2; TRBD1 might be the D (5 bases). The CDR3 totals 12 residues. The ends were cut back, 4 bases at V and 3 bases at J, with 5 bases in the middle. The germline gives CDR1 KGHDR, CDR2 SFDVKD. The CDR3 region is CATSDRDYGYTF. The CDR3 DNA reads TGTGCCACCAGTGACAGGGACTATGGCTACACCTTC.

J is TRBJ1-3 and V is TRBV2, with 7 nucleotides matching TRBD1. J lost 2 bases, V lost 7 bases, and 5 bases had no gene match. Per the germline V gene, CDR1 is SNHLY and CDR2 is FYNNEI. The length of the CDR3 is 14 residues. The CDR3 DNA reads TGTGCCAGCACCTTCCAGGGGGCTGGAAACACCATATATTTT. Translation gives CASTFQGAGNTIYF.

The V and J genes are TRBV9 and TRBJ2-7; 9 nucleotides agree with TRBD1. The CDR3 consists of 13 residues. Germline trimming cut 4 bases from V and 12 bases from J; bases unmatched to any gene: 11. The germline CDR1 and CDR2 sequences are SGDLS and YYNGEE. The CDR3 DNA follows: TGTGCCAGCAGCCCCAGATACAGGGGGCCCGCGTACTTC. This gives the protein CASSPRYRGPAYF. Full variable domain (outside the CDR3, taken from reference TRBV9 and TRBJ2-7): DSGVTQTPKHLITATGQRVTLRCSPRSGDLSVYWYQQSLDQGLQFLIQYYNGEERAKGNILERFSAQQFPDLHSELNLSSLELGDSALYFCASSPRYRGPAYFGPGTRLTVT.

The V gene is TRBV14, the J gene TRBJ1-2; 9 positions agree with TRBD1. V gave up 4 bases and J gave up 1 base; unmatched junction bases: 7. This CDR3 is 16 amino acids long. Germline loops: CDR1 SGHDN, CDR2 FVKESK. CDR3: CASSRTGVIGNYGYTF. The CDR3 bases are TGTGCCAGCAGCCGGACAGGGGTCATAGGTAACTATGGCTACACCTTC.

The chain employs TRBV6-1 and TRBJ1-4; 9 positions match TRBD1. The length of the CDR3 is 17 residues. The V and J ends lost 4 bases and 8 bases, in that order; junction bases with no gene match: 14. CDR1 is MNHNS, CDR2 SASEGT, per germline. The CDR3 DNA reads TGTGCCAGCAGTGCTGCTATGATGGGGACAGGGTTCGAAAAACTGTTTTTT. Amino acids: CASSAAMMGTGFEKLFF.

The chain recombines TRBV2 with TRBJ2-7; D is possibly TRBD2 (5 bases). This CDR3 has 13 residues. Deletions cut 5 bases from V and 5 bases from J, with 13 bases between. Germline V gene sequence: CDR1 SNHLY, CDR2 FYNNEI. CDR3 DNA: TGTGCCAGCAGTTTACTAGTGACCCACGAGCAGTACTTC. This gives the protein CASSLLVTHEQYF.

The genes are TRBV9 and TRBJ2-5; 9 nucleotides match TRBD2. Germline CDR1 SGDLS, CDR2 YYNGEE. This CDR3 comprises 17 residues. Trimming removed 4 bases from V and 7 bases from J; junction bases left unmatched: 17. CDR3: CASSPAAGGGALGTQYF. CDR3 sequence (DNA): TGTGCCAGCAGCCCTGCCGCGGGCGGGGGGGCATTAGGGACCCAGTACTTC. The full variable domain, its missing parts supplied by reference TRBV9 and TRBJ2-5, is DSGVTQTPKHLITATGQRVTLRCSPRSGDLSVYWYQQSLDQGLQFLIQYYNGEERAKGNILERFSAQQFPDLHSELNLSSLELGDSALYFCASSPAAGGGALGTQYFGPGTRLLVL.

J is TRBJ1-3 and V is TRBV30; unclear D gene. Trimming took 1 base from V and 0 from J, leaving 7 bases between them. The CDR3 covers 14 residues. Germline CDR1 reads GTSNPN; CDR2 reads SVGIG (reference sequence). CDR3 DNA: TGTGCCTGGAGTGACATAATCTCTGGAAACACCATATATTTT. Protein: CAWSDIISGNTIYF. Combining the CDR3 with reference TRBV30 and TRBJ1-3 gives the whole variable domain SQTIHQWPATLVQPVGSPLSLECTVEGTSNPNLYWYRQAAGRGLQLLFYSVGIGQISSEVPQNLSASRPQDRQFILSSKKLLLSDSGFYLCAWSDIISGNTIYFGEGSWLTVV.

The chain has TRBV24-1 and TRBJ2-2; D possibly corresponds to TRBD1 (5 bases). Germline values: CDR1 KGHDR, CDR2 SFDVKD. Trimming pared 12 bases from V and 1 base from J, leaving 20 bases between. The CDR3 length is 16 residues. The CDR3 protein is CASTQKQAVNTGELFF. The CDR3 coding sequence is TGTGCCTCTACACAAAAACAGGCGGTGAACACCGGGGAGCTGTTTTTT.

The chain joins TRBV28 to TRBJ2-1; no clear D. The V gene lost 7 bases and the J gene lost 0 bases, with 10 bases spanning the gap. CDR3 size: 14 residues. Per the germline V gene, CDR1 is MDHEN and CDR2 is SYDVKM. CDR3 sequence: CASIPPSSYNEQFF. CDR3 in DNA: TGTGCCAGCATCCCTCCCAGCTCCTACAATGAGCAGTTCTTC.

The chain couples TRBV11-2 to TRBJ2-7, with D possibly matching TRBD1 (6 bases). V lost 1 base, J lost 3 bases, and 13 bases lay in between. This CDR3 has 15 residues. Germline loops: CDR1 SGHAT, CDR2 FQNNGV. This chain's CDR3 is CASSLALAGVYEQYF. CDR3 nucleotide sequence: TGTGCCAGCAGCTTAGCCCTGGCAGGGGTCTACGAGCAGTACTTC.

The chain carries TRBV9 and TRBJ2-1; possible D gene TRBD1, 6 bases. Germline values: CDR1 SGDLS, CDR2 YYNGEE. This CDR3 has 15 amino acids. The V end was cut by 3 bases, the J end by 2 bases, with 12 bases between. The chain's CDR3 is CASSATGTPYNEQFF. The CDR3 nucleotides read TGTGCCAGCAGCGCAACCGGGACACCCTACAATGAGCAGTTCTTC. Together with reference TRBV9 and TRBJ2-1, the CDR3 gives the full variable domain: DSGVTQTPKHLITATGQRVTLRCSPRSGDLSVYWYQQSLDQGLQFLIQYYNGEERAKGNILERFSAQQFPDLHSELNLSSLELGDSALYFCASSATGTPYNEQFFGPGTRLTVL.

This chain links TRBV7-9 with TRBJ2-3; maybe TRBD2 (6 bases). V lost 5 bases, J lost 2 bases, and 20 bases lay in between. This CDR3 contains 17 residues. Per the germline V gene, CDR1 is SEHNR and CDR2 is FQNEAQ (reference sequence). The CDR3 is CASSPILGRGHTDTQYF. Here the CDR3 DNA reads TGTGCCAGCAGCCCTATCCTTGGGCGGGGCCACACAGATACGCAGTATTTT.

The CDR3 DNA sequence: TGTGCCAGCAGGAAGACTAGCGGGAGAGGGAATGAGCAGTTCTTC. It translates to CASRKTSGRGNEQFF. The V and J genes are TRBV28 and TRBJ2-1; 12 bases are shared with TRBD2. In germline, CDR1 is MDHEN, CDR2 SYDVKM. The junction had 7 bases not matched to a gene; V was cut back by 6 bases and J by 7 bases. The CDR3 contains 15 residues.

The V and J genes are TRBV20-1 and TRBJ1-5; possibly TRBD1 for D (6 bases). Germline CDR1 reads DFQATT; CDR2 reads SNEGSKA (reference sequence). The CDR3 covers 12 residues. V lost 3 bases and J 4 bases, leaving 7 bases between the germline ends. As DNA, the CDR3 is TGCAGTGCTAGTACAGGGAATCAGCCCCAGCATTTT. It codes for CSASTGNQPQHF.

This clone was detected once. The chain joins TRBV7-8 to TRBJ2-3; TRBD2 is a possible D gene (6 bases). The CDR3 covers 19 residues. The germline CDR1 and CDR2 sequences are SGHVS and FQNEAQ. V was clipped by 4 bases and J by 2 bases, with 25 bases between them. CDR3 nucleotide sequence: TGTGCCAGCAGCTCCGGAGCCTTAGCGGCCTACTATTCCACAGATACGCAGTATTTT. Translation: CASSSGALAAYYSTDTQYF.

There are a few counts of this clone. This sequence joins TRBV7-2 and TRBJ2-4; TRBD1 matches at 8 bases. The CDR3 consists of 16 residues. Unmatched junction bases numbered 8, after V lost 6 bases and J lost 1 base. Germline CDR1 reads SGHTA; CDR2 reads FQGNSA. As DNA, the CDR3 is TGTGCCAGCAGGCACGGACAGGGCGTCGCCAAAAACATTCAGTACTTC. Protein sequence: CASRHGQGVAKNIQYF.

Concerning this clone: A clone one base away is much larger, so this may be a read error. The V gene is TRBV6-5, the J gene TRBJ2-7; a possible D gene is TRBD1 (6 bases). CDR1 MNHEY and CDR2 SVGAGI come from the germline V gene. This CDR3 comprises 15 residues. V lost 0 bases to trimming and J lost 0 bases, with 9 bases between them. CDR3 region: CASSYSGASSYEQYF. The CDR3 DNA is TGTGCCAGCAGTTACTCGGGGGCCAGCTCCTACGAGCAGTACTTC.

As DNA, the CDR3 is TGTGCCAGCAGTACGACAGGGTCCGAGCAGTACTTC. Its translation is CASSTTGSEQYF. The genes are TRBV28 and TRBJ2-7; 7 nucleotides match TRBD1. Per the germline V gene, CDR1 is MDHEN and CDR2 is SYDVKM. This CDR3 has 12 amino acids. Losses at the gene ends were 5 bases for V and 6 bases for J; bases not matched to a gene: 4.

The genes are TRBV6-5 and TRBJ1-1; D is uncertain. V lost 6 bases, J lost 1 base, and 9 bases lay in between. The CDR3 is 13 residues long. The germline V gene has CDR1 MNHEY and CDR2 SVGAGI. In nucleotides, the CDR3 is TGTGCCAGCAGGCCAAGTAGGAACACTGAAGCTTTCTTT. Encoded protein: CASRPSRNTEAFF.